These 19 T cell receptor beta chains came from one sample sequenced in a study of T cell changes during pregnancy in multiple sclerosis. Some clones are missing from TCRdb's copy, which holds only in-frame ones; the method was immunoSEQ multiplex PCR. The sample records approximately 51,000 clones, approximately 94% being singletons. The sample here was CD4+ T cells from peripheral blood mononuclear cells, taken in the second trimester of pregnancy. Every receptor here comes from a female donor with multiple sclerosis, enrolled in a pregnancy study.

The CDR3 region is CASSPGTSGGQETQYF. As DNA, the CDR3 is TGTGCCAGCAGCCCAGGGACTAGCGGGGGACAAGAGACCCAGTACTTC. The J gene is TRBJ2-5, the V gene TRBV5-4; 14 nucleotides align to TRBD2. This CDR3 contains 16 residues. CDR1 is SGHNT, CDR2 YYREEE, per germline (reference sequence). After removal of 4 bases from V and 2 bases from J, the junction contained 4 bases not matched to a gene.

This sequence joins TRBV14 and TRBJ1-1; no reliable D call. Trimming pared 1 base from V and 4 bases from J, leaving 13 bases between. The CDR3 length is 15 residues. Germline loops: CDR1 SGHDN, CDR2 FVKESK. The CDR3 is CASSQAHGGSTEAFF. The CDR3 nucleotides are TGTGCCAGCAGCCAAGCTCATGGAGGAAGCACTGAAGCTTTCTTT.

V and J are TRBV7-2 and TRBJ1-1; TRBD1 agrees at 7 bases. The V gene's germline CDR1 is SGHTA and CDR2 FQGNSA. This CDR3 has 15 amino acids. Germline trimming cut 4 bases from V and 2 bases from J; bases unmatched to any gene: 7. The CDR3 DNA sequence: TGTGCCAGCAGCTCAGAGGGGACAGCTAACACTGAAGCTTTCTTT. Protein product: CASSSEGTANTEAFF. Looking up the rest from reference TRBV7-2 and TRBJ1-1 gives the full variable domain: GAGVSQSPSNKVTEKGKDVELRCDPISGHTALYWYRQSLGQGLEFLIYFQGNSAPDKSGLPSDRFSAERTGGSVSTLTIQRTQQEDSAVYLCASSSEGTANTEAFFGQGTRLTVV.

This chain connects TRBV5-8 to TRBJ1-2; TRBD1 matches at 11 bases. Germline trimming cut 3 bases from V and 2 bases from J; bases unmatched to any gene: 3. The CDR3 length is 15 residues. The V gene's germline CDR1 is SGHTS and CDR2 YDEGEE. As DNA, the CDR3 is TGTGCCAGCAGCTCCGGGACAGGGGGGAACTATGGCTACACCTTC. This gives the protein CASSSGTGGNYGYTF.

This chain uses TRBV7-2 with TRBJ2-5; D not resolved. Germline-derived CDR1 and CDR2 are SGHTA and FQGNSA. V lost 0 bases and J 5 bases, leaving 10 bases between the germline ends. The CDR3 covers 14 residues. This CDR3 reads CASSLARQWETQYF. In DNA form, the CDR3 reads TGTGCCAGCAGCTTAGCGAGGCAGTGGGAGACCCAGTACTTC.

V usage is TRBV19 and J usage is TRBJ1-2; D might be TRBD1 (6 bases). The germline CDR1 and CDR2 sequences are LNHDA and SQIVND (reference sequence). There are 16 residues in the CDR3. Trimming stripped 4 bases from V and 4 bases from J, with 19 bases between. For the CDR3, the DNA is TGTGCCAGTAGTAAGGCGGGGGCCGCCTCGAGCTATGGCTACACCTTC. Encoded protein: CASSKAGAASSYGYTF. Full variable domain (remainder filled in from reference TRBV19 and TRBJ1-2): DGGITQSPKYLFRKEGQNVTLSCEQNLNHDAMYWYRQDPGQGLRLIYYSQIVNDFQKGDIAEGYSVSREKKESFPLTVTSAQKNPTAFYLCASSKAGAASSYGYTFGSGTRLTVV.

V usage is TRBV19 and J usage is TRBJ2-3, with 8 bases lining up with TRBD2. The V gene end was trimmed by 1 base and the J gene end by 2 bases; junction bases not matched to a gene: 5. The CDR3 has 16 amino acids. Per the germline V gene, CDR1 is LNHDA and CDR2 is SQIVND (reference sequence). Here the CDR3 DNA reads TGTGCCAGTAGTATAGTAAGCGGGGGTATCACAGATACGCAGTATTTT. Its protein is CASSIVSGGITDTQYF.

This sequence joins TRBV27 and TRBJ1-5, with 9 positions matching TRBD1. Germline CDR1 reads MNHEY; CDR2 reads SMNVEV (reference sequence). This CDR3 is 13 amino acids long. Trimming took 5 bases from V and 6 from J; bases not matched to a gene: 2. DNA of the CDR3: TGTGCCAGCAGTGGGACAGGGTCTCAGCCCCAGCATTTT. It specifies CASSGTGSQPQHF.

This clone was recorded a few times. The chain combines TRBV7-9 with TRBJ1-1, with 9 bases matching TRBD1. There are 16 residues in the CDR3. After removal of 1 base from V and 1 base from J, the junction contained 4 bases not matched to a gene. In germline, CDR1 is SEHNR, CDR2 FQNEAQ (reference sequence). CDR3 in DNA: TGTGCCAGCAGCTTAGACCCGGGACAGGGGAACACTGAAGCTTTCTTT. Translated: CASSLDPGQGNTEAFF.

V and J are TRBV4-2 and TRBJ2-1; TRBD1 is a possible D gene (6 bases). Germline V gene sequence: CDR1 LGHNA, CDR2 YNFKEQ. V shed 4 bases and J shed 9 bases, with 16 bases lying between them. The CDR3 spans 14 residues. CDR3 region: CASSPRWGPGEQFF. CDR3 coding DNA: TGTGCCAGCAGCCCAAGATGGGGGCCAGGTGAGCAGTTCTTC.

DNA of the CDR3: TGTGCCAGCAGCATTGGGACTAGCGGCTCCTACGAGCAGTACTTC. Its protein is CASSIGTSGSYEQYF. This rearrangement joins TRBV7-9 to TRBJ2-7; 11 bases agree with TRBD2. Germline V gene lookup returns CDR1 SEHNR and CDR2 FQNEAQ (reference sequence). With 5 bases clipped from V and 0 bases from J, the junction kept 3 bases outside the gene matches. The CDR3 covers 15 residues.

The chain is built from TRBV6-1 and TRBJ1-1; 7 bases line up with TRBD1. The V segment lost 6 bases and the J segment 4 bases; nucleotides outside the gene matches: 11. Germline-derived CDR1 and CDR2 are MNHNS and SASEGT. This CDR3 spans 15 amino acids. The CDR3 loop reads CASRRIAGGATEAFF. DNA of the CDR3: TGTGCCAGCAGACGAATCGCAGGGGGTGCCACTGAAGCTTTCTTT.

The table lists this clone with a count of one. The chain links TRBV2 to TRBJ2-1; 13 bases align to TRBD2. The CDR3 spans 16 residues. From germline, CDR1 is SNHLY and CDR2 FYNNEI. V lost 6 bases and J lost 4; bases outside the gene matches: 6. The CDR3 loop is CASREGLAGSYNEQFF. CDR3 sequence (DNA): TGTGCCAGCAGAGAGGGACTAGCGGGGTCATACAATGAGCAGTTCTTC.

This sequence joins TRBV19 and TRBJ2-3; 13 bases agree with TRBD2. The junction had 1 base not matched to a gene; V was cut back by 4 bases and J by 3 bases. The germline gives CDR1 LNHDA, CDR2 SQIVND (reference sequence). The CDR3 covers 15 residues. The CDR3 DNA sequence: TGTGCCAGTAGTACGACTAGCGGGGGGACAGATACGCAGTATTTT. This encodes CASSTTSGGTDTQYF.

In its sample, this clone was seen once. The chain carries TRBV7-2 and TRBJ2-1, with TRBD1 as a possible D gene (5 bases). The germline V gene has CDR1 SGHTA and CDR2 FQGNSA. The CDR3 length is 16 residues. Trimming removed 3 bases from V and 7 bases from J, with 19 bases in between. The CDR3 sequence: CASSLSQGSAGNEQFF. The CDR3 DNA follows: TGTGCCAGCAGCTTGAGCCAGGGATCGGCAGGAAATGAGCAGTTCTTC. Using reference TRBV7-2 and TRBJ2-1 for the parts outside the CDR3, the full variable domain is GAGVSQSPSNKVTEKGKDVELRCDPISGHTALYWYRQSLGQGLEFLIYFQGNSAPDKSGLPSDRFSAERTGGSVSTLTIQRTQQEDSAVYLCASSLSQGSAGNEQFFGPGTRLTVL.

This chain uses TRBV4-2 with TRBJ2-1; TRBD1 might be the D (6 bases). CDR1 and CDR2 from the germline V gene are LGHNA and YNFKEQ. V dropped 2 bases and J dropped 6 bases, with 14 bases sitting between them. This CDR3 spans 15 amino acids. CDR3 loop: CASSQTSDSLNEQFF. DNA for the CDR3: TGTGCCAGCAGCCAAACCTCGGACAGTCTCAATGAGCAGTTCTTC.

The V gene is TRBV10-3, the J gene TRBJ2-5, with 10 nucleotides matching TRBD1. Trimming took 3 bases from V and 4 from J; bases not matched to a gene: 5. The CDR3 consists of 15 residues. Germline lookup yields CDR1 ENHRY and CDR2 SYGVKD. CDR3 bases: TGTGCCATCAGTGATCGGGACAGGGGTATAGAGACCCAGTACTTC. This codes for CAISDRDRGIETQYF.

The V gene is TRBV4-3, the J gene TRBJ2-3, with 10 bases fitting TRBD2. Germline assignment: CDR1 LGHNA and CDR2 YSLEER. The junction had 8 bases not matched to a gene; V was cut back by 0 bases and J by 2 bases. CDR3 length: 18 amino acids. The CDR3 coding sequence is TGCGCCAGCAGCCAAGATCTGGTAGCGGGGGGCAACACAGATACGCAGTATTTT. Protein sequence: CASSQDLVAGGNTDTQYF.

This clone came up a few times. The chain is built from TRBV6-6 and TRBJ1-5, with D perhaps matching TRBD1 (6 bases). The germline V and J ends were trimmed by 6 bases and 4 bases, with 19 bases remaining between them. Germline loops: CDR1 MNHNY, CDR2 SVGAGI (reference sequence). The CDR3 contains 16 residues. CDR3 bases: TGTGCCAGCAGCCGGACGGATAGAGGGGGTAATCAGCCCCAGCATTTT. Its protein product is CASSRTDRGGNQPQHF.